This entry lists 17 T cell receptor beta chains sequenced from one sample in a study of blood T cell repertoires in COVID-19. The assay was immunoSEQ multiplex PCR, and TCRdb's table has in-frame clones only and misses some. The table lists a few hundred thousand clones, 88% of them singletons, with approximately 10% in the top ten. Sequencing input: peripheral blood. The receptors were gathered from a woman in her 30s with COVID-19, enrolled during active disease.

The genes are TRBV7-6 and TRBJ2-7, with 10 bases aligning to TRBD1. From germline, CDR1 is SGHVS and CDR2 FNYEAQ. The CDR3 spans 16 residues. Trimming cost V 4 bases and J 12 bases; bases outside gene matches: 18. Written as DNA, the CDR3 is TGTGCCAGCAGCTCACGTCCCGGGACAGGGGAAGGGGGGATGTACTTC. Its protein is CASSSRPGTGEGGMYF.

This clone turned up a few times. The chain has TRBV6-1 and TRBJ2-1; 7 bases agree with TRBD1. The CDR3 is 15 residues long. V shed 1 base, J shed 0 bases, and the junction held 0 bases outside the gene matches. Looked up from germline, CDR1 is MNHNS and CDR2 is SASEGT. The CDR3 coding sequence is TGTGCCAGCAGTGAAGGGGACAGCTCCTACAATGAGCAGTTCTTC. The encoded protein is CASSEGDSSYNEQFF.

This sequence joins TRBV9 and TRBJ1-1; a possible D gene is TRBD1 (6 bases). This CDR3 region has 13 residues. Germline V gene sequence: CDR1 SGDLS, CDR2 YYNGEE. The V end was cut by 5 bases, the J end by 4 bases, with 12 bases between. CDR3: CASSLGGGTEAFF. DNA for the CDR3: TGTGCCAGCAGTCTGGGAGGGGGCACTGAAGCTTTCTTT. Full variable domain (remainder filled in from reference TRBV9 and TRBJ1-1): DSGVTQTPKHLITATGQRVTLRCSPRSGDLSVYWYQQSLDQGLQFLIQYYNGEERAKGNILERFSAQQFPDLHSELNLSSLELGDSALYFCASSLGGGTEAFFGQGTRLTVV.

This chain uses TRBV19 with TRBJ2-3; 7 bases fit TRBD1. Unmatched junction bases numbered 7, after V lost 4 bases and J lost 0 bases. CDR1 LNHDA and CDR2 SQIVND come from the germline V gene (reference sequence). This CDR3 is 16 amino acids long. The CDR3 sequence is CASSKWDRPSTDTQYF. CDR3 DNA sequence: TGTGCCAGTAGTAAGTGGGACAGACCTAGCACAGATACGCAGTATTTT. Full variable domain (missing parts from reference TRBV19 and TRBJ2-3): DGGITQSPKYLFRKEGQNVTLSCEQNLNHDAMYWYRQDPGQGLRLIYYSQIVNDFQKGDIAEGYSVSREKKESFPLTVTSAQKNPTAFYLCASSKWDRPSTDTQYFGPGTRLTVL.

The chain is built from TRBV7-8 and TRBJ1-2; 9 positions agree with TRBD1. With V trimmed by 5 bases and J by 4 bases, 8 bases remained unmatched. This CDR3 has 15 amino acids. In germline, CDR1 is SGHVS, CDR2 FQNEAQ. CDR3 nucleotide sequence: TGTGCCAGCAGCAGGGACAGGGCAAATCTCTATGGCTACACCTTC. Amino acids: CASSRDRANLYGYTF.

The CDR3 loop is CASSPGTSYNEQFF. CDR3 coding DNA: TGTGCCAGCAGCCCCGGGACTAGCTACAATGAGCAGTTCTTC. The chain links TRBV7-9 to TRBJ2-1; 8 nucleotides agree with TRBD2. The length of the CDR3 is 14 residues. Looked up from germline, CDR1 is SEHNR and CDR2 is FQNEAQ (reference sequence). V trimming: 5 bases; J trimming: 3 bases; junction bases outside the gene matches: 3.

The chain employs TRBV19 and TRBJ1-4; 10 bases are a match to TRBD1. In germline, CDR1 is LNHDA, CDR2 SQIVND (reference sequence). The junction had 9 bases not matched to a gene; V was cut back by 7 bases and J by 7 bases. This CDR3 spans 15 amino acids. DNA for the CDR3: TGTGCCAGTAATAACATGGGACAGGGGAGTGAAAAACTGTTTTTT. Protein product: CASNNMGQGSEKLFF.

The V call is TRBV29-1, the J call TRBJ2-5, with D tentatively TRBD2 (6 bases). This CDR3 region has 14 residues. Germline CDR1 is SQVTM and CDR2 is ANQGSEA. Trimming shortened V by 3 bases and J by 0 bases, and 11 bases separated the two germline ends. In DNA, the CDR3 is TGCAGCGTTGACCGTCTAGCGAACCAAGAGACCCAGTACTTC. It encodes CSVDRLANQETQYF.

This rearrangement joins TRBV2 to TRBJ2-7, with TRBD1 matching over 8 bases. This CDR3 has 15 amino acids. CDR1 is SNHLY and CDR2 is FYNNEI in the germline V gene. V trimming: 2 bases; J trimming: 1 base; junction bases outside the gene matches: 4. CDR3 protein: CASSEWGQDSYEQYF. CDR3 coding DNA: TGTGCCAGCAGTGAATGGGGACAGGATTCCTACGAGCAGTACTTC.

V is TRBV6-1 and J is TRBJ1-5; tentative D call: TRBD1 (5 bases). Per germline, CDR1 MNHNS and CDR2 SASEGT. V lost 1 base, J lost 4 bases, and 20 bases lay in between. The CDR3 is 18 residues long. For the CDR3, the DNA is TGTGCCAGCAGTGAAGGCATTGCTTTGTGGGGCCTTAATCAGCCCCAGCATTTT. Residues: CASSEGIALWGLNQPQHF.

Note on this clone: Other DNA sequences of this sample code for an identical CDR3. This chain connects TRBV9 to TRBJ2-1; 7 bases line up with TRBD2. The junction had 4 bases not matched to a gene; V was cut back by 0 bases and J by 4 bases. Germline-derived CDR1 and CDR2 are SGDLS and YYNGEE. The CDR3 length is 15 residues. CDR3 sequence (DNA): TGTGCCAGCAGCGTAGACGCGGGAGCTTACAATGAGCAGTTCTTC. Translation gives CASSVDAGAYNEQFF. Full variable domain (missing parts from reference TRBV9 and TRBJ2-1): DSGVTQTPKHLITATGQRVTLRCSPRSGDLSVYWYQQSLDQGLQFLIQYYNGEERAKGNILERFSAQQFPDLHSELNLSSLELGDSALYFCASSVDAGAYNEQFFGPGTRLTVL.

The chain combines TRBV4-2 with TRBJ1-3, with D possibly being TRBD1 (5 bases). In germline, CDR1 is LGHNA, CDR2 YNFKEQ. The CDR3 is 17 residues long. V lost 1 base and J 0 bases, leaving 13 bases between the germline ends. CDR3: CASSQGTGEGSGNTIYF. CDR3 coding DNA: TGTGCCAGCAGCCAAGGAACGGGGGAGGGCTCTGGAAACACCATATATTTT.

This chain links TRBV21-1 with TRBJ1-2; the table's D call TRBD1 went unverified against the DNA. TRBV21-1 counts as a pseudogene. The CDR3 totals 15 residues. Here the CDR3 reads CASSTNRALGYGYTF. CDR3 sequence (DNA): TGTGCCAGCAGCACCAACAGGGCCCTGGGGTATGGCTACACCTTC.

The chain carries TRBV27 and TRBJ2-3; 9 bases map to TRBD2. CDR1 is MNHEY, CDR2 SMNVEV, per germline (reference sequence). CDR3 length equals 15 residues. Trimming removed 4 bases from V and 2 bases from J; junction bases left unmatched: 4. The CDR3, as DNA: TGTGCCAGCAGTTCCCTGGGACTAGCCACAGATACGCAGTATTTT. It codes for CASSSLGLATDTQYF.

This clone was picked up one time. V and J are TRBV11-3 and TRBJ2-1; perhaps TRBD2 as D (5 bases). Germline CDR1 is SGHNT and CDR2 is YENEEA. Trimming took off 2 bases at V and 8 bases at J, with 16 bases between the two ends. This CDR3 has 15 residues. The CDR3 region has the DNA TGTGCCAGCAGCTTACGAGGGAGTGCAATCGATGAGCAGTTCTTC. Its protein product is CASSLRGSAIDEQFF.

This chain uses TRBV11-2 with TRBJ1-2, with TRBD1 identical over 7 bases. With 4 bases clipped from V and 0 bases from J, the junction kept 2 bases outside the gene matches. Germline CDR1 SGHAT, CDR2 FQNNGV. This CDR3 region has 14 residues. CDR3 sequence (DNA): TGTGCCAGCAGCTCAGGACAGGCTAACTATGGCTACACCTTC. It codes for CASSSGQANYGYTF.

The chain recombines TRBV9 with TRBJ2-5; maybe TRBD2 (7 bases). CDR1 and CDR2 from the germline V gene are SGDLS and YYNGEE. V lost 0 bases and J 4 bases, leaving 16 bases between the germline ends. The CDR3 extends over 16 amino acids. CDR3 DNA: TGTGCCAGCAGCGTAGTCCCAACAGGGAGGGGAGAGACCCAGTACTTC. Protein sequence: CASSVVPTGRGETQYF.